This T cell receptor (beta chain) was recovered during a study of CD8+ T cells in alopecia areata. Study-wide results and caveats: For patients receiving tofacitinib, scalp clonality and expanded CD8+ clones among the top 100 significantly decreased.

This clone was detected a few times. The target antigen is unknown. Regarding treatment: oral pan-JAK inhibitor, 5-10 mg twice daily. It was from alopecia areata patients that lesional scalp punch biopsies and peripheral blood were collected. Extracted from the samples, RNA was reverse transcribed into cDNA to serve as the sequencing template. The protocol was immunoSEQ multiplex PCR, while the TCRdb copy is restricted to in-frame clones and leaves out a portion. Among roughly 120,000 clones listed, 58% were seen once. The CDR3 length is 15 residues. Germline V CDR1 and CDR2: SEHNR, FQNEAQ (reference sequence). Trimming took off 4 bases at V and 2 bases at J, with 15 bases between the two ends.

The clonotype comes from a human donor with alopecia areata. This rearrangement joins TRBV7-9 to TRBJ2-7; D may be TRBD2 (5 bases). The material sequenced was CD8+ T cells sorted from blood, taken at week 4, from a patient treated with tofacitinib. As DNA, the CDR3 is TGTGCCAGCAGCTCGGGAACCTCCCGCCCCTACGAGCAGTACTTC. This codes for CASSSGTSRPYEQYF.